These 30 T cell receptor beta chains share one sample of origin, sequenced in a study of control samples from healthy donors and cancer patients (dated by TCRdb to 2018 to 2020). The library was built by means of the immunoSEQ multiplex PCR assay. TCRdb mirrors the immuneACCESS table, restricted to in-frame sequences. Some clones are absent from its copies; in checked studies, under half trace to an unresolved V gene, and the reason for the others is unknown. The sample has around 250,000 clones on record, almost 85% of them singletons. Roughly 15% of the sample is held by the ten biggest clonotypes. The sample was PBMCs. The receptors derive from a woman in her sixties with lung cancer.

With regard to this clone: The same CDR3 can be traced to other DNA sequences in this sample. The CDR3 loop reads CASSPTGGNTEAFF. The CDR3 region has the DNA TGTGCCAGCAGCCCGACAGGGGGCAACACTGAAGCTTTCTTT. J is TRBJ1-1 and V is TRBV7-9, with TRBD1 identical over 10 bases. The CDR3 is made up of 14 amino acids. In germline, CDR1 is SEHNR, CDR2 FQNEAQ (reference sequence). The trim removed 5 bases at V and 2 bases at J, leaving 2 bases unmatched.

The chain uses TRBV5-1 and TRBJ2-1; unclear D gene. The V end lost 2 bases, the J end lost 0 bases, and 9 bases lay between the germline ends. Looked up from germline, CDR1 is SGHRS and CDR2 is YFSETQ. The CDR3 runs 15 residues. Here the CDR3 reads CASSFESPSYNEQFF. The CDR3 bases are TGCGCCAGCAGCTTTGAGTCCCCCTCCTACAATGAGCAGTTCTTC.

The chain carries TRBV10-3 and TRBJ2-5; D perhaps matches TRBD2 (6 bases). The CDR3 extends over 13 amino acids. Germline CDR1 reads ENHRY; CDR2 reads SYGVKD. V shed 5 bases and J shed 2 bases, with 9 bases lying between them. The CDR3 nucleotides read TGTGCCATCAGTCCGGGACTGCAAGAGACCCAGTACTTC. It encodes CAISPGLQETQYF.

The CDR3 loop reads CASSSGKTSGYNEQFF. The DNA of the CDR3 is TGTGCCAGCAGCTCGGGGAAGACTAGCGGATACAATGAGCAGTTCTTC. V and J are TRBV11-2 and TRBJ2-1, with 9 bases that match TRBD2. The J segment lost 4 bases and the V segment lost 4 bases, leaving 8 bases of the junction unmatched. This CDR3 is built from 16 residues. Germline V lookup: CDR1 SGHAT, CDR2 FQNNGV.

This clone occurred a few times. V usage is TRBV19 and J usage is TRBJ2-3; no definite D call. Germline loops: CDR1 LNHDA, CDR2 SQIVND (reference sequence). The CDR3 consists of 15 residues. Trimming cost V 4 bases and J 5 bases, with 16 bases left between them. The CDR3 loop is CASSTYVGIGDTQYF. The CDR3 DNA reads TGTGCCAGTAGTACCTATGTCGGCATAGGAGATACGCAGTATTTT.

The chain carries TRBV10-3 and TRBJ1-5; D might be TRBD1 (5 bases). This CDR3 spans 13 amino acids. Trimming removed 10 bases at V and 4 bases at J, with 14 bases between. CDR1 ENHRY and CDR2 SYGVKD come from the germline V gene. For the CDR3, the DNA is TGTGCCAACGGCCGGGACCCTAATCAGCCCCAGCATTTT. It translates to CANGRDPNQPQHF.

This chain connects TRBV5-8 to TRBJ1-5; 8 positions agree with TRBD1. The J segment lost 4 bases and the V segment lost 0 bases, leaving 3 bases of the junction unmatched. The CDR3 runs 15 residues. Germline assignment: CDR1 SGHTS and CDR2 YDEGEE. This CDR3 is CASSLGTGGNQPQHF. The DNA for the CDR3 is TGTGCCAGCAGCTTGGGAACAGGGGGGAATCAGCCCCAGCATTTT.

For the CDR3, the DNA is TGTGCCAGCAGCCAAAAAACAGGGAACACTGAAGCTTTCTTT. Residues: CASSQKTGNTEAFF. The chain employs TRBV14 and TRBJ1-1; D may be TRBD1 (5 bases). Between the trimmed V and J ends, which lost 2 bases and 1 base, there was a span of 8 bases. The CDR3 has 14 residues. The germline V gene encodes CDR1 SGHDN and CDR2 FVKESK.

This chain uses TRBV6-5 with TRBJ2-7, with D perhaps matching TRBD1 (6 bases). The CDR3 is made up of 14 amino acids. V was clipped by 7 bases and J by 3 bases, with 16 bases between them. The germline CDR1 and CDR2 sequences are MNHEY and SVGAGI. DNA of the CDR3: TGTGCCAGCATGGGGGCGAGGCCCAACTACGAGCAGTACTTC. Translated, it gives CASMGARPNYEQYF.

This clone was recorded once. This chain joins TRBV27 and TRBJ2-3, with a possible D match to TRBD1 (5 bases). The germline V gene encodes CDR1 MNHEY and CDR2 SMNVEV (reference sequence). The CDR3 extends over 13 amino acids. The V and J ends lost 6 bases and 6 bases respectively, with 13 bases between them. The CDR3 sequence: CASRLQGVDTQYF. CDR3 DNA sequence: TGTGCCAGCAGGCTACAAGGGGTGGATACGCAGTATTTT.

With regard to this clone: At the DNA level, this CDR3 is encoded by other sequences in the same sample as well. The V gene is TRBV15, the J gene TRBJ2-7; 10 bases are shared with TRBD1. The V and J ends lost 0 bases and 3 bases, in that order; junction bases with no gene match: 2. Germline V gives CDR1 LNHNV, CDR2 YYDKDF (reference sequence). The CDR3 covers 15 residues. The CDR3 loop is CATSRERDRGYEQYF. The DNA for the CDR3 is TGTGCCACCAGCAGAGAAAGGGACAGGGGCTACGAGCAGTACTTC.

This clone was picked up a small number of times. V is TRBV20-1 and J is TRBJ2-5; 13 bases are a match to TRBD2. J was trimmed by 5 bases and V by 3 bases; bases with no gene match: 9. CDR1 is DFQATT, CDR2 SNEGSKA, per germline (reference sequence). This CDR3 comprises 16 residues. The CDR3 region has the DNA TGCAGTGCTAGTGCAACTAGCGGGGGGGCTGGGGAGACCCAGTACTTC. Protein: CSASATSGGAGETQYF.

There are many counts of this clone. The chain carries TRBV10-3 and TRBJ1-5, with TRBD1 identical over 9 bases. There are 15 residues in the CDR3. The germline V gene has CDR1 ENHRY and CDR2 SYGVKD. V dropped 10 bases and J dropped 0; count of bases not matched to a gene: 7. DNA of the CDR3: TGTGCCACCATGGACAGGGGCTATAGCAATCAGCCCCAGCATTTT. This translates into CATMDRGYSNQPQHF.

This sequence joins TRBV19 and TRBJ1-4; TRBD1 aligns across 9 bases. Germline loops: CDR1 LNHDA, CDR2 SQIVND (reference sequence). The trim removed 3 bases at V and 0 bases at J, leaving 8 bases unmatched. This CDR3 is 18 amino acids long. The CDR3 is CASSMGQGLTSTNEKLFF. The CDR3 DNA follows: TGTGCCAGTAGTATGGGACAGGGCCTTACTTCAACTAATGAAAAACTGTTTTTT.

About this clone: Other DNA variants within this sample encode the same CDR3. The chain links TRBV19 to TRBJ1-2; D call uncertain. This CDR3 comprises 13 residues. Trimming left V 3 bases short and J 3 bases short, with 8 bases between. Germline CDR1 and CDR2: LNHDA and SQIVND (reference sequence). The CDR3 bases are TGTGCCAGTAGTATCGGTCAGGACTATGGCTACACCTTC. Its translation is CASSIGQDYGYTF.

The V gene is TRBV19, the J gene TRBJ1-2; tentative D call: TRBD1 (5 bases). CDR1 and CDR2 from the germline V gene are LNHDA and SQIVND (reference sequence). V was pared by 2 bases and J by 7 bases, with 11 bases between. The CDR3 runs to 13 residues. The CDR3: CASSIMTVGGYTF. The CDR3 bases are TGTGCCAGTAGTATAATGACAGTCGGTGGCTACACCTTC.

This clone has only a few counts. V gene TRBV2 combines with J gene TRBJ1-5; 7 nucleotides line up with TRBD1. The ends lost 7 bases at V and 5 bases at J; junction bases unmatched: 11. This CDR3 region has 15 residues. The germline gives CDR1 SNHLY, CDR2 FYNNEI. CDR3 in amino acids: CASTIEQGSDQPQHF. CDR3 in DNA: TGTGCCAGCACGATCGAACAGGGGAGCGATCAGCCCCAGCATTTT.

The rearrangement joins TRBV4-2 to TRBJ1-3; possible D gene TRBD1, 6 bases. The V end lost 0 bases, the J end lost 0 bases, and 12 bases lay between the germline ends. Germline V gives CDR1 LGHNA, CDR2 YNFKEQ. This CDR3 region has 17 residues. CDR3 coding DNA: TGTGCCAGCAGCCAAGACGGCCAGGGGTTCTCTGGAAACACCATATATTTT. Translation gives CASSQDGQGFSGNTIYF.

The rearrangement links TRBV4-1 to TRBJ2-7; 13 positions agree with TRBD2. Germline lookup yields CDR1 MGHRA and CDR2 YSYEKL. The CDR3 runs 14 residues. The J segment lost 2 bases and the V segment lost 10 bases, leaving 5 bases of the junction unmatched. The CDR3 DNA follows: TGCGCCACTTCGACTAGCGGGGGGACCTACGAGCAGTACTTC. Amino acid sequence: CATSTSGGTYEQYF.

A few counts support this clone. The chain is built from TRBV20-1 and TRBJ2-7; D remains unclear. The germline gives CDR1 DFQATT, CDR2 SNEGSKA (reference sequence). V lost 6 bases and J lost 4, with 10 bases in between. This CDR3 has 11 amino acids. DNA for the CDR3: TGCAGTGCCACTGGGGAATACGAGCAGTACTTC. Protein product: CSATGEYEQYF.

The chain joins TRBV5-4 to TRBJ1-2; 8 bases map to TRBD1. Germline V gene sequence: CDR1 SGHNT, CDR2 YYREEE (reference sequence). This CDR3 is built from 15 residues. Losses at the gene ends were 4 bases for V and 4 bases for J; bases not matched to a gene: 9. The CDR3 region is CASSTGQAEIYGYTF. In DNA form, the CDR3 reads TGTGCCAGCAGCACGGGACAGGCGGAAATCTATGGCTACACCTTC.

This chain links TRBV28 with TRBJ2-1, with 11 nucleotides matching TRBD2. The CDR3 is 16 amino acids. Per germline, CDR1 MDHEN and CDR2 SYDVKM. V trimming: 4 bases; J trimming: 8 bases; junction bases outside the gene matches: 10. The CDR3 is CASSSPAVAGGDEQFF. CDR3 DNA sequence: TGTGCCAGCAGTTCCCCCGCGGTAGCGGGAGGGGATGAGCAGTTCTTC.

V and J are TRBV15 and TRBJ2-5; 8 bases map to TRBD2. CDR1 and CDR2 from the germline V gene are LNHNV and YYDKDF (reference sequence). Germline trimming cut 5 bases from V and 5 bases from J; bases unmatched to any gene: 7. This CDR3 has 14 amino acids. The CDR3 sequence: CATSLYSGGETQYF. The CDR3 bases are TGTGCCACCAGCCTTTACTCGGGAGGGGAGACCCAGTACTTC.

The chain is built from TRBV5-1 and TRBJ1-1, with D unresolved. The V gene's germline CDR1 is SGHRS and CDR2 YFSETQ. The CDR3 loop spans 14 amino acids. Trimming cost V 7 bases and J 0 bases, with 13 bases left between them. CDR3 amino acids: CASQRDSMNTEAFF. CDR3 DNA: TGCGCCAGCCAGAGGGATTCTATGAACACTGAAGCTTTCTTT.

A single count supports this clone. The rearrangement uses TRBV19 and TRBJ1-4; perhaps TRBD1 as D (6 bases). V was shortened by 5 bases and J by 5 bases, with 12 bases between the two germline ends. The CDR3 covers 14 residues. Germline loops: CDR1 LNHDA, CDR2 SQIVND (reference sequence). The CDR3 bases are TGTGCCAGTAGTCTGAGACAGGACAATGAAAAACTGTTTTTT. Protein product: CASSLRQDNEKLFF.

The V and J genes are TRBV19 and TRBJ2-1; 10 positions agree with TRBD2. The CDR3 sequence is 15 residues long. J gave up 5 bases and V 8 bases, and 9 bases lay outside the gene matches. Per the germline V gene, CDR1 is LNHDA and CDR2 is SQIVND (reference sequence). The DNA of the CDR3 is TGTGCCAGTGGTTGGGGAGCGGGAGGGCACAATGAGCAGTTCTTC. It translates to CASGWGAGGHNEQFF.

The chain combines TRBV30 with TRBJ1-1; D is possibly TRBD1 (6 bases). From germline, CDR1 is GTSNPN and CDR2 SVGIG (reference sequence). This CDR3 is 11 amino acids long. V was clipped by 6 bases and J by 6 bases, with 11 bases between them. Here the CDR3 DNA reads TGTGCCTGTACAGGGTTTTCTGAAGCTTTCTTT. Translating gives CACTGFSEAFF.

V usage is TRBV6-5 and J usage is TRBJ1-5, with D possibly being TRBD1 (6 bases). CDR1 is MNHEY and CDR2 is SVGAGI in the germline V gene. This CDR3 spans 15 amino acids. Between the trimmed V and J ends, which lost 7 bases and 5 bases, there was a span of 18 bases. CDR3 DNA sequence: TGTGCCAGCATGCCCCAAGGGGGGGTTGATCAGCCCCAGCATTTT. Protein: CASMPQGGVDQPQHF.

The rearrangement uses TRBV4-2 and TRBJ2-3; TRBD2 matches 8 bases. This CDR3 contains 17 residues. After removal of 1 base from V and 2 bases from J, the junction contained 8 bases not matched to a gene. Germline CDR1 and CDR2: LGHNA and YNFKEQ. CDR3 sequence (DNA): TGTGCCAGCAGCCAAGTTTTGCGGGAGGCTGCCACAGATACGCAGTATTTT. It specifies CASSQVLREAATDTQYF.

The chain joins TRBV28 to TRBJ2-2, with D perhaps matching TRBD2 (5 bases). Germline V gene data show CDR1 as MDHEN and CDR2 as SYDVKM. Trimming removed 4 bases at V and 2 bases at J, with 35 bases between. The CDR3 extends over 23 amino acids. CDR3 in amino acids: CASSSGLQRLIDTQRENTGELFF. The CDR3 bases are TGTGCCAGCAGTTCGGGGTTACAGCGATTGATAGACACGCAAAGAGAAAACACCGGGGAGCTGTTTTTT.